The present entry profiles one TCR beta chain with its context. V lost 2 bases and J lost 4, with 21 bases in between. Germline lookup yields CDR1 MGHRA and CDR2 YSYEKL. This CDR3 contains 18 residues. Method: immunoSEQ multiplex PCR; TCRdb's copy keeps in-frame clones and lacks some. Of roughly 54,000 clones in the sample, about nine tenths were seen once. This record comes from a study of blood T cell repertoires in COVID-19. The sequence derives from a human donor in a cohort sampled during active COVID-19. Sample: peripheral blood. This chain uses TRBV4-1 with TRBJ2-1; D may be TRBD2 (6 bases). CDR3 in amino acids: CASSQPAGQGSRYNEQFF. In nucleotides, the CDR3 is TGCGCCAGCAGCCAACCGGCGGGGCAGGGAAGTCGTTACAATGAGCAGTTCTTC.